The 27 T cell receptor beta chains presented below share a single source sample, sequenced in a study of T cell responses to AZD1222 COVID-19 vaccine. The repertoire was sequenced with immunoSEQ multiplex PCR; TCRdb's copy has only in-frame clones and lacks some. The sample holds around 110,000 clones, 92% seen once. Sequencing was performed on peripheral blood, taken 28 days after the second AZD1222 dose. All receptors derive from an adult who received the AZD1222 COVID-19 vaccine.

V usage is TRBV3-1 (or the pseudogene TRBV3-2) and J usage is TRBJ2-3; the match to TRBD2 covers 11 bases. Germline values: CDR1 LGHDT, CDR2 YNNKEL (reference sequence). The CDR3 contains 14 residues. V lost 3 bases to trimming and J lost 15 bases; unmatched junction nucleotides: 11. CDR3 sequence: CASSHGTSGPVRYF. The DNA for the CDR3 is TGTGCCAGCAGCCATGGGACTAGCGGCCCCGTGCGTTATTTT.

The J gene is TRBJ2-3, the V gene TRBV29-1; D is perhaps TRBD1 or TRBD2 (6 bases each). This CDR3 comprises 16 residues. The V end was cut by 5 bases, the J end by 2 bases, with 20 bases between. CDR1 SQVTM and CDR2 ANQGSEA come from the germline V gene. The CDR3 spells CSVFGGPDSPTDTQYF. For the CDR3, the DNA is TGCAGCGTTTTTGGGGGGCCGGACAGCCCCACAGATACGCAGTATTTT.

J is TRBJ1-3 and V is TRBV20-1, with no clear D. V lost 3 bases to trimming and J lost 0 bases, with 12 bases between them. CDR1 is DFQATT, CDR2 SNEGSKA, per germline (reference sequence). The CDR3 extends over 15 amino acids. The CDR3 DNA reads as TGCAGTGCTAGTGTCCAGGCCTCCTCTGGAAACACCATATATTTT. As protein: CSASVQASSGNTIYF.

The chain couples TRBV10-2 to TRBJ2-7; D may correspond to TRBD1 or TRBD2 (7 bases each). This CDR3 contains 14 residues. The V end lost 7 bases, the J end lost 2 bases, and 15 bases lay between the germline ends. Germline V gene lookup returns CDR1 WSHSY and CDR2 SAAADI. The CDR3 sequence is CASTLRGGPYEQYF. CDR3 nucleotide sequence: TGCGCCAGCACCCTCAGGGGGGGACCCTACGAGCAGTACTTC.

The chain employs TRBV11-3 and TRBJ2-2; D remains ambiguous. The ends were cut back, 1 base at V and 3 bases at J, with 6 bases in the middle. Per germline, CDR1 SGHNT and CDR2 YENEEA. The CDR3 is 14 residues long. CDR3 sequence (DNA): TGTGCCAGCAGCTTAGGGCAATACACCGGGGAGCTGTTTTTT. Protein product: CASSLGQYTGELFF. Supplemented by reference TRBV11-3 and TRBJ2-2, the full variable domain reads EAGVVQSPRYKIIEKKQPVAFWCNPISGHNTLYWYLQNLGQGPELLIRYENEEAVDDSQLPKDRFSAERLKGVDSTLKIQPAELGDSAVYLCASSLGQYTGELFFGEGSRLTVL.

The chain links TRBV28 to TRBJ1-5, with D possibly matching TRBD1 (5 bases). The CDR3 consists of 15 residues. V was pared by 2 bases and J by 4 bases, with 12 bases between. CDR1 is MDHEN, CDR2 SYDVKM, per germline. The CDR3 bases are TGTGCCAGCAGTTTAACTTCCCCAGGGAATCAGCCCCAGCATTTT. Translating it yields CASSLTSPGNQPQHF. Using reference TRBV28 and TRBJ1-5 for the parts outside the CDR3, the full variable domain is DVKVTQSSRYLVKRTGEKVFLECVQDMDHENMFWYRQDPGLGLRLIYFSYDVKMKEKGDIPEGYSVSREKKERFSLILESASTNQTSMYLCASSLTSPGNQPQHFGDGTRLSIL.

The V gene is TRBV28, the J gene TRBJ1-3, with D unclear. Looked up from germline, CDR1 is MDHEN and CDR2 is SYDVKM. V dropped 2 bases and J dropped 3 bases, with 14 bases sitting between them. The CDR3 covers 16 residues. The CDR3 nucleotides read TGTGCCAGCAGTTTAAGGCCCGGGGTTGGTGGAAACACCATATATTTT. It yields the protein CASSLRPGVGGNTIYF.

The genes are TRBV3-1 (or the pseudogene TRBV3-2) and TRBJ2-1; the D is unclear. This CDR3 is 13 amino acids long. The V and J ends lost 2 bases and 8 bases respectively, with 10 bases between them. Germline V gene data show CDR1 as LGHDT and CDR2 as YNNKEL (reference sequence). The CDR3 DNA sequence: TGTGCCAGCAGCCAAACGGAGTTTGATGAGCAGTTCTTC. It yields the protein CASSQTEFDEQFF.

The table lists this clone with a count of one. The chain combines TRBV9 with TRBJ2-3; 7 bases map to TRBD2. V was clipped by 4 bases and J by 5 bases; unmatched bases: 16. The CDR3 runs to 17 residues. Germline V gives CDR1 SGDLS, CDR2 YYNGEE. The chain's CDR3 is CASSKSPGAGVGDTQYF. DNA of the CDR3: TGTGCCAGCAGCAAAAGTCCCGGGGCGGGAGTTGGAGATACGCAGTATTTT. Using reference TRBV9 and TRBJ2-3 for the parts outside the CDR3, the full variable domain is DSGVTQTPKHLITATGQRVTLRCSPRSGDLSVYWYQQSLDQGLQFLIQYYNGEERAKGNILERFSAQQFPDLHSELNLSSLELGDSALYFCASSKSPGAGVGDTQYFGPGTRLTVL.

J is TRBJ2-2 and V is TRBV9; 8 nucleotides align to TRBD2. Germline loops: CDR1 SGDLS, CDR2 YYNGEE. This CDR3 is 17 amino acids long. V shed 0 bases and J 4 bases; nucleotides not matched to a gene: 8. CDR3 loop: CASSVDILAASTGELFF. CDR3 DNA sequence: TGTGCCAGCAGCGTAGACATACTAGCGGCCTCCACCGGGGAGCTGTTTTTT. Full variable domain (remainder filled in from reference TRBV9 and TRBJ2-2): DSGVTQTPKHLITATGQRVTLRCSPRSGDLSVYWYQQSLDQGLQFLIQYYNGEERAKGNILERFSAQQFPDLHSELNLSSLELGDSALYFCASSVDILAASTGELFFGEGSRLTVL.

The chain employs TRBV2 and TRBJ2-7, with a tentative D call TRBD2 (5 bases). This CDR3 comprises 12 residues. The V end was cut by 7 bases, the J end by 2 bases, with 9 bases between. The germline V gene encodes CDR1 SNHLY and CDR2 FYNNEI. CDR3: CASTPGTYEQYF. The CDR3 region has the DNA TGTGCCAGCACCCCGGGGACCTACGAGCAGTACTTC. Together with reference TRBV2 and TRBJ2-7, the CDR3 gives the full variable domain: EPEVTQTPSHQVTQMGQEVILRCVPISNHLYFYWYRQILGQKVEFLVSFYNNEISEKSEIFDDQFSVERPDGSNFTLKIRSTKLEDSAMYFCASTPGTYEQYFGPGTRLTVT.

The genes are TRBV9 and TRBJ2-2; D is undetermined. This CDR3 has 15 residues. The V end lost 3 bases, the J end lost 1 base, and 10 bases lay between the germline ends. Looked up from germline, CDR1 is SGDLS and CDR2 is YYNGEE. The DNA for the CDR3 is TGTGCCAGCAGCGACCTAGTTAGGAACACCGGGGAGCTGTTTTTT. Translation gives CASSDLVRNTGELFF.

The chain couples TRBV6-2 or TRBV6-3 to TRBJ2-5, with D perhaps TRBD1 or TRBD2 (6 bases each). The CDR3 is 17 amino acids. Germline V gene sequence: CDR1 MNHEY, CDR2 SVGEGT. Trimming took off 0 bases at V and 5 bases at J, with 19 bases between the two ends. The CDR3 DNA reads TGTGCCAGCAGTTACTCGAGGGGGGTGGACAGAGGGGAGACCCAGTACTTC. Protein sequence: CASSYSRGVDRGETQYF.

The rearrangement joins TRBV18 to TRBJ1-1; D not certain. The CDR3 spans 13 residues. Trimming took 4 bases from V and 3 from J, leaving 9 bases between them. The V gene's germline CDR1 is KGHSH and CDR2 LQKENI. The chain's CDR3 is CASSRSIDTEAFF. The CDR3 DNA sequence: TGTGCCAGCTCACGGAGTATCGACACTGAAGCTTTCTTT.

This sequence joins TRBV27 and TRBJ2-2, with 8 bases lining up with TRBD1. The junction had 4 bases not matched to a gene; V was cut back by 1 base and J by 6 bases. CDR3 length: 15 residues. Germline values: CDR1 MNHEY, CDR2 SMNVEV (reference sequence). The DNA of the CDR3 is TGTGCCAGCAGTTTATGGGGGACAGGATCCGGGGAGCTGTTTTTT. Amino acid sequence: CASSLWGTGSGELFF.

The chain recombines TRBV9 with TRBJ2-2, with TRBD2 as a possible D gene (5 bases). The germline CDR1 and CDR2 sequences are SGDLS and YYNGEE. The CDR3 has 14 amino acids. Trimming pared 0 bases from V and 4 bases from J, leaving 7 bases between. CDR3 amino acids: CASSVVASTGELFF. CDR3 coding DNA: TGTGCCAGCAGCGTAGTAGCGTCCACCGGGGAGCTGTTTTTT.

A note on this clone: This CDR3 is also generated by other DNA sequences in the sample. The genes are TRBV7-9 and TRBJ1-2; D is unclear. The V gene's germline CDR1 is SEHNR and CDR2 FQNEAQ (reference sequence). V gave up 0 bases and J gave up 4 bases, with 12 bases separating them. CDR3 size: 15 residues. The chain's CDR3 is CASSLAMGRGYGYTF. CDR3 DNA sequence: TGTGCCAGCAGCTTAGCGATGGGCCGGGGCTATGGCTACACCTTC.

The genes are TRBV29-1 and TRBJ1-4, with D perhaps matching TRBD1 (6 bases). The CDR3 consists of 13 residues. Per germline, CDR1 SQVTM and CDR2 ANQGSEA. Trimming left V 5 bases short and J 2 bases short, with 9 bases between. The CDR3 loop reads CSVQGPTNEKLFF. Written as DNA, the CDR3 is TGCAGCGTTCAGGGGCCCACTAATGAAAAACTGTTTTTT.

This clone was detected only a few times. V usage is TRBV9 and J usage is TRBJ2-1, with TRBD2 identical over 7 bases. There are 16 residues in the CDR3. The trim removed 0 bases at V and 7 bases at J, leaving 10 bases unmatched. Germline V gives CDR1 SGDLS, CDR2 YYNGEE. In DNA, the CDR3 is TGTGCCAGCAGCGTAGGAGGATCGGGAGGCCAGAATGAGCAGTTCTTC. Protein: CASSVGGSGGQNEQFF.

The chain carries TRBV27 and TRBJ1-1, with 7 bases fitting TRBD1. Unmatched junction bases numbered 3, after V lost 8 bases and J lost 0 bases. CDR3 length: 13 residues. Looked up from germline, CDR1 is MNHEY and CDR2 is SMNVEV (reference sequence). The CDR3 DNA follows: TGTGCCAGCCACAGGGGCATGAACACTGAAGCTTTCTTT. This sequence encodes CASHRGMNTEAFF.

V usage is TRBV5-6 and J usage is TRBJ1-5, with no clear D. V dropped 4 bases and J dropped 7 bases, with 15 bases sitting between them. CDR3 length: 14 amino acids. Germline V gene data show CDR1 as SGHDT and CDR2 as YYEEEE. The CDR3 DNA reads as TGTGCCAGCAGCAGGCGGGGATGGAACCAGCCCCAGCATTTT. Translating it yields CASSRRGWNQPQHF. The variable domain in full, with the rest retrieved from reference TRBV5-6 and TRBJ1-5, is DAGVTQSPTHLIKTRGQQVTLRCSPKSGHDTVSWYQQALGQGPQFIFQYYEEEERQRGNFPDRFSGHQFPNYSSELNVNALLLGDSALYLCASSRRGWNQPQHFGDGTRLSIL.

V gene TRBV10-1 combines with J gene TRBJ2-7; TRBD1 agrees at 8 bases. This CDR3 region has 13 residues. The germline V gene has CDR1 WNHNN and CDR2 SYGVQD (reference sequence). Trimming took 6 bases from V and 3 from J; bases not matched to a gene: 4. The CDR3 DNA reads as TGCGCCAGCAGCCGGGACAGGAACTACGAGCAGTACTTC. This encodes CASSRDRNYEQYF.

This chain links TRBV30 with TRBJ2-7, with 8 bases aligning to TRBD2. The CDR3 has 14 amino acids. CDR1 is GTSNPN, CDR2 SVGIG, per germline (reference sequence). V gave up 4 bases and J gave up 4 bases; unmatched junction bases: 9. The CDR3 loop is CAWIPPGGQYEQYF. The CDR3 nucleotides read TGTGCCTGGATCCCGCCGGGAGGGCAGTACGAGCAGTACTTC.

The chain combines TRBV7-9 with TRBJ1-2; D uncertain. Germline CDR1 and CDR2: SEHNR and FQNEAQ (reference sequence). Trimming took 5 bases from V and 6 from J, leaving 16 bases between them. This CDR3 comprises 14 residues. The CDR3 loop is CASSISSAPHGYTF. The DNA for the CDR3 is TGTGCCAGCAGCATAAGTTCAGCCCCTCATGGCTACACCTTC.

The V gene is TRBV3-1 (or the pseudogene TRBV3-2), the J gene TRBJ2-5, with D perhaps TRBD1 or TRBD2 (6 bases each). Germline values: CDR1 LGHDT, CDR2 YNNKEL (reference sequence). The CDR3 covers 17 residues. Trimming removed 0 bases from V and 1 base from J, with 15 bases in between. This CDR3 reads CASSQDPGAVGQETQYF. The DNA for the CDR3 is TGTGCCAGCAGCCAAGACCCGGGGGCGGTTGGCCAAGAGACCCAGTACTTC.

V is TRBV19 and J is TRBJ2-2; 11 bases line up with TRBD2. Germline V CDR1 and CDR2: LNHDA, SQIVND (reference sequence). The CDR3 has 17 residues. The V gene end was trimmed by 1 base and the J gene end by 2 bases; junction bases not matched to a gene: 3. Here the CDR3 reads CASSIGLAGGNTGELFF. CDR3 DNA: TGTGCCAGTAGTATAGGGCTAGCGGGAGGAAACACCGGGGAGCTGTTTTTT.

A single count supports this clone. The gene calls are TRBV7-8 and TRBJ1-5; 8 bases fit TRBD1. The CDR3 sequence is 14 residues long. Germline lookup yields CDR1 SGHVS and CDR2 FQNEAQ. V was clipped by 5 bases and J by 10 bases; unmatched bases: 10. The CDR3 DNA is TGTGCCAGCAGCGAAATCCCAGGGGGCTTACCCCAGCATTTT. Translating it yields CASSEIPGGLPQHF.